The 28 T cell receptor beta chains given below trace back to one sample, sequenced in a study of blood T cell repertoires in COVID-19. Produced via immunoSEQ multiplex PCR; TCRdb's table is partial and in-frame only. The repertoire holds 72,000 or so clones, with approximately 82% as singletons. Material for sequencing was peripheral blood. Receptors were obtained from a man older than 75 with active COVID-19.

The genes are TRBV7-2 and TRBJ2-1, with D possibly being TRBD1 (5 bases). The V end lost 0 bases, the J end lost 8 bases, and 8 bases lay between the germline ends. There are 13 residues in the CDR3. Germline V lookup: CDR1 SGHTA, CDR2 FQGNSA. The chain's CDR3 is CASSLAGVDEQFF. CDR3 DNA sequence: TGTGCCAGCAGCTTAGCAGGGGTCGATGAGCAGTTCTTC.

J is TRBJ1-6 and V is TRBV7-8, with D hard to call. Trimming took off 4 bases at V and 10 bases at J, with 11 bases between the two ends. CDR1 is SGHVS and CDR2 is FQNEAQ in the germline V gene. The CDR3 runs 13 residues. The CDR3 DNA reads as TGTGCCAGCAGCTCGGGCCGGGGATCACCCCTCCACTTT. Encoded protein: CASSSGRGSPLHF.

The CDR3 spells CATGMAAGETDTQYF. For the CDR3, the DNA is TGTGCCACAGGCATGGCAGCGGGAGAGACGGATACGCAGTATTTT. V usage is TRBV24-1 and J usage is TRBJ2-3; the match to TRBD2 covers 8 bases. Germline trimming cut 10 bases from V and 6 bases from J; bases unmatched to any gene: 14. CDR3 length equals 15 residues. CDR1 KGHDR and CDR2 SFDVKD come from the germline V gene.

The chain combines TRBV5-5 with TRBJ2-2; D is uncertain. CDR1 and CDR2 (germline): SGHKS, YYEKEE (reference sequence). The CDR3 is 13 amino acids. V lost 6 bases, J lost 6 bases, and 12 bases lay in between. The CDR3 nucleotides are TGTGCCAGCAACAAGGAGCCCGCCGGGGAGCTGTTTTTT. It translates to CASNKEPAGELFF.

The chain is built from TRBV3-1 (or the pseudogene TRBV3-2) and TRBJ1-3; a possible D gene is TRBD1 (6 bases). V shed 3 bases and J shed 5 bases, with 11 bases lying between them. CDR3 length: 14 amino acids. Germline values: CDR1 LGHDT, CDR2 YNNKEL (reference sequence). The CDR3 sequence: CASSQTGQRNTIYF. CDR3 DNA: TGTGCCAGCAGCCAGACGGGACAAAGAAACACCATATATTTT.

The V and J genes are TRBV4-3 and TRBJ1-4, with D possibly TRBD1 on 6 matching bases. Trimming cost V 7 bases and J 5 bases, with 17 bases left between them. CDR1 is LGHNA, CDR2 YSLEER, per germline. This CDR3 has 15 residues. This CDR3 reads CASKGGGSLNEKLFF. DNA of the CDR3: TGCGCCAGCAAAGGGGGGGGGAGCTTGAATGAAAAACTGTTTTTT.

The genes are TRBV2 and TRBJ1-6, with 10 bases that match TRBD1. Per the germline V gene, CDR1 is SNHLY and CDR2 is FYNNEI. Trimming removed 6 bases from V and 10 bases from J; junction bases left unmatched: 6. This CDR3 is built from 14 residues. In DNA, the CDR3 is TGTGCCAGCAGGGGAGACAGGGGGCCATCACCCCTCCACTTT. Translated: CASRGDRGPSPLHF. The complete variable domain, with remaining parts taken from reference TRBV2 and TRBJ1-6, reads EPEVTQTPSHQVTQMGQEVILRCVPISNHLYFYWYRQILGQKVEFLVSFYNNEISEKSEIFDDQFSVERPDGSNFTLKIRSTKLEDSAMYFCASRGDRGPSPLHFGNGTRLTVT.

CDR3 sequence reads: CASSIGLALVTDTQYF. CDR3 nucleotides: TGTGCCAGTAGTATAGGGCTAGCGCTCGTCACAGATACGCAGTATTTT. The chain joins TRBV19 to TRBJ2-3; D may be TRBD2 (6 bases). The CDR3 length is 16 residues. The V and J ends lost 1 base and 2 bases respectively, with 13 bases between them. Germline V gene sequence: CDR1 LNHDA, CDR2 SQIVND (reference sequence).

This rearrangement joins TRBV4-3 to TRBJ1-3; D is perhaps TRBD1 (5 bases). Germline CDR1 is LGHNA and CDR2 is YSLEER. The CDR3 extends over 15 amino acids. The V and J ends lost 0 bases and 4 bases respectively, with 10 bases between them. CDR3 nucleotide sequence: TGCGCCAGCAGCCAAGACCAGGGTTTGGGAAACACCATATATTTT. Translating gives CASSQDQGLGNTIYF.

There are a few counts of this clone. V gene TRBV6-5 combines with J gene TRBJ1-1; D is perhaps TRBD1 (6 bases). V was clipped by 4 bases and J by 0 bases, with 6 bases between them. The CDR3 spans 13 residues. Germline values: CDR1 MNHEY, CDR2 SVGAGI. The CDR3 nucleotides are TGTGCCAGCAGTTGGACAGTGAACACTGAAGCTTTCTTT. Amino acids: CASSWTVNTEAFF.

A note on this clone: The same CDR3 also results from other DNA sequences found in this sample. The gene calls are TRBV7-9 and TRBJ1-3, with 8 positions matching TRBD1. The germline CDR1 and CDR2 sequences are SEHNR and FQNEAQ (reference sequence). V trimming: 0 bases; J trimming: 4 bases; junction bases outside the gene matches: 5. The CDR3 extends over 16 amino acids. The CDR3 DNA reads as TGTGCCAGCAGCTTAGCCAAGACAGGGGTCGGAAACACCATATATTTT. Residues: CASSLAKTGVGNTIYF.

In DNA, the CDR3 is TGTGCCAGCAGCCGGGAAAGGCAGCCCCAGCATTTT. This gives the protein CASSRERQPQHF. The rearrangement links TRBV2 to TRBJ1-5; D is uncertain. CDR1 and CDR2 (germline): SNHLY, FYNNEI. The CDR3 runs 12 residues. V was pared by 6 bases and J by 7 bases, with 10 bases between. The variable domain in full, with the rest retrieved from reference TRBV2 and TRBJ1-5, is EPEVTQTPSHQVTQMGQEVILRCVPISNHLYFYWYRQILGQKVEFLVSFYNNEISEKSEIFDDQFSVERPDGSNFTLKIRSTKLEDSAMYFCASSRERQPQHFGDGTRLSIL.

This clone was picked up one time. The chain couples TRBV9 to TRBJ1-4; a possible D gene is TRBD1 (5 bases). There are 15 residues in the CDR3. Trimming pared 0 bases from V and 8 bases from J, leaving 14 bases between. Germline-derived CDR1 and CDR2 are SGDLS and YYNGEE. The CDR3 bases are TGTGCCAGCAGCGTAGCTACAGGAGACGGCGAAAAACTGTTTTTT. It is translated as CASSVATGDGEKLFF.

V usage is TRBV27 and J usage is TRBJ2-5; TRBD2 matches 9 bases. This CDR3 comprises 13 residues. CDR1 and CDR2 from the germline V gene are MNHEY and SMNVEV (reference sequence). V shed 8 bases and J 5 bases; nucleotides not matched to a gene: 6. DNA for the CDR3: TGTGCCAGCCGCGGGAGGGCCAGGGAGACCCAGTACTTC. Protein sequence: CASRGRARETQYF.

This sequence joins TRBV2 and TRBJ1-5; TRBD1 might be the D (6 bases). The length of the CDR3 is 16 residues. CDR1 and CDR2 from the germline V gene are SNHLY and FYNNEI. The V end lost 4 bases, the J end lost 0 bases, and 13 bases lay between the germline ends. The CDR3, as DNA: TGTGCCAGCAGTGGAGGACAGCTTTATAGCAATCAGCCCCAGCATTTT. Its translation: CASSGGQLYSNQPQHF.

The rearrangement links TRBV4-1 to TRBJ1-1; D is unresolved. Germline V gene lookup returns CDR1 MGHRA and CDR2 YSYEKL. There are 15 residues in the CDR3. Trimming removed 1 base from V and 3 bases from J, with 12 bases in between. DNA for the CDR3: TGCGCCAGCAGCCAAGCCTCGGTATCGTACACTGAAGCTTTCTTT. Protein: CASSQASVSYTEAFF.

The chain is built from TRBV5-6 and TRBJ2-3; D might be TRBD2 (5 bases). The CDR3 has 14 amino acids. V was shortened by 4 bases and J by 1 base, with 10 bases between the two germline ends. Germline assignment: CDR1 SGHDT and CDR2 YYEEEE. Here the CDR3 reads CASSNGRGTDTQYF. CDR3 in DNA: TGTGCCAGCAGCAATGGGAGAGGCACAGATACGCAGTATTTT.

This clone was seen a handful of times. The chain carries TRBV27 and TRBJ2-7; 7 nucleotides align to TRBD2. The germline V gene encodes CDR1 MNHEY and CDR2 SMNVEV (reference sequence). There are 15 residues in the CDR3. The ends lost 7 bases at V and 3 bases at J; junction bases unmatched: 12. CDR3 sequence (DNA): TGTGCCAGCAATAAGCACGGGACTAAGGACTACGAGCAGTACTTC. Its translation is CASNKHGTKDYEQYF.

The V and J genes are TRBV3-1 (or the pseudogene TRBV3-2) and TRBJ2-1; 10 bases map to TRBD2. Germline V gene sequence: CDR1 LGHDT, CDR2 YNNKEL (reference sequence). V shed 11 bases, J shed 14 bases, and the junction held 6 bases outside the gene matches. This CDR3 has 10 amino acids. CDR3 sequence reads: CALGAGGKFF. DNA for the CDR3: TGTGCCTTAGGAGCGGGGGGGAAGTTCTTC.

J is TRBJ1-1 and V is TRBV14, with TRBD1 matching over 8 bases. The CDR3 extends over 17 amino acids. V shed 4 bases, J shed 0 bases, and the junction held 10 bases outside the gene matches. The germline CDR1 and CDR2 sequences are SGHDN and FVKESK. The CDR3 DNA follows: TGTGCCAGCAGCCCCCGGACAGGGATAACCGTGAACACTGAAGCTTTCTTT. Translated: CASSPRTGITVNTEAFF.

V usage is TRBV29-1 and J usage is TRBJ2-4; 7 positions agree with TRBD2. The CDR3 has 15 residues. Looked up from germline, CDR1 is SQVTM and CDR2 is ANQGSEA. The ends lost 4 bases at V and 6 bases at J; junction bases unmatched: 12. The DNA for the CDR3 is TGCAGCGTTGGTTTTGGGGGAGGGATTGCAAACATTCAGTACTTC. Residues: CSVGFGGGIANIQYF.

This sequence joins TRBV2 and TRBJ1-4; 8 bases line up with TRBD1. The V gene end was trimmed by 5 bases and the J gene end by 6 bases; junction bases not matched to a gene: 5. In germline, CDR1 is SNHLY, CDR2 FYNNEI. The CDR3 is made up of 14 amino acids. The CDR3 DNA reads TGTGCCAGCAGTTACTTGGACAGGGATGAAAAACTGTTTTTT. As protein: CASSYLDRDEKLFF.

For the CDR3, the DNA is TGCAGCGTGGGGACAGGGTCTTACACTGAAGCTTTCTTT. Translation gives CSVGTGSYTEAFF. The chain uses TRBV29-1 and TRBJ1-1, with 9 bases lining up with TRBD1. There are 13 residues in the CDR3. V was pared by 6 bases and J by 3 bases, with 5 bases of the junction left unmatched. Germline values: CDR1 SQVTM, CDR2 ANQGSEA.

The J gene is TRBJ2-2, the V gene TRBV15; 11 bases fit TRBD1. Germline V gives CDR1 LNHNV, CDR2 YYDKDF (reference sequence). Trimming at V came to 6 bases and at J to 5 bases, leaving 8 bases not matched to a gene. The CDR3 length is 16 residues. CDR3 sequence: CATRGLDRGLTGELFF. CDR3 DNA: TGTGCCACCAGGGGTCTGGACAGGGGGCTAACCGGGGAGCTGTTTTTT.

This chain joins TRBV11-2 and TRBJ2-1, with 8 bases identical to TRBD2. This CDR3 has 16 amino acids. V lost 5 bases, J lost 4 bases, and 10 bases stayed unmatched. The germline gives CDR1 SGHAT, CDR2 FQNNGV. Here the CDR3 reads CASSPSAAGVYNEQFF. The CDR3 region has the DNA TGTGCCAGCAGCCCCTCCGCAGCGGGAGTATACAATGAGCAGTTCTTC.

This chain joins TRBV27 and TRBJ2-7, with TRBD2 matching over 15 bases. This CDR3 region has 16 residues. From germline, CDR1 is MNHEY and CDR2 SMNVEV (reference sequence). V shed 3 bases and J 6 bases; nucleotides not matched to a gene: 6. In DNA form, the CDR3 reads TGTGCCAGCAGTTTGACCGGGACTAGCGGGAGGACCGAGCAGTACTTC. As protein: CASSLTGTSGRTEQYF.

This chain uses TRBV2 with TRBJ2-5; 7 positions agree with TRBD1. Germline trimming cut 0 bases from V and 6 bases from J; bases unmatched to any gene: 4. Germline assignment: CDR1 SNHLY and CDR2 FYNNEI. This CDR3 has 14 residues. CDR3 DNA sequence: TGTGCCAGCAGTGAAGCCGACAGGGCTCAGACCCAGTACTTC. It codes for CASSEADRAQTQYF.

The CDR3 sequence: CAISDPSRSGINPYEQYF. CDR3 sequence (DNA): TGTGCCATCAGTGATCCGTCCCGTAGCGGGATAAATCCCTACGAGCAGTACTTC. The V call is TRBV10-3, the J call TRBJ2-7; 8 bases align to TRBD2. CDR1 is ENHRY, CDR2 SYGVKD, per germline. Trimming cost V 3 bases and J 2 bases; bases outside gene matches: 15. The CDR3 loop spans 18 amino acids.